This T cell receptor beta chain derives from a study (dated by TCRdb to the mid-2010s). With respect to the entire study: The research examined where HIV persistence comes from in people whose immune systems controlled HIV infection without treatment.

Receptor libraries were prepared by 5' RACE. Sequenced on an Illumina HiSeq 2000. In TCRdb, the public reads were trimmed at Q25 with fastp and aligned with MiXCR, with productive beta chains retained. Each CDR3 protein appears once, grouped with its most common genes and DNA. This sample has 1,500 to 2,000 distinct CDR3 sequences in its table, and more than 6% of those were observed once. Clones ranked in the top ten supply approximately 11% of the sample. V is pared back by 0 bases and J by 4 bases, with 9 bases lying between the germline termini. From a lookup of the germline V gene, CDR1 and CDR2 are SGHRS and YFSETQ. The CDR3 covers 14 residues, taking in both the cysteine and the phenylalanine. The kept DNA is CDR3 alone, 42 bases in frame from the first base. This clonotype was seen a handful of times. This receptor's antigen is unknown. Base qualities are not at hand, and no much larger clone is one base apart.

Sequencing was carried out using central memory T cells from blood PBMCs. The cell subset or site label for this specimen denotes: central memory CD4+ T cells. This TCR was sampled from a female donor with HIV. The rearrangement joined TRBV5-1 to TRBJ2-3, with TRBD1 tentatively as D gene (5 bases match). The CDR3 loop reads CASSLGSGPDTQYF. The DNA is TGCGCCAGCAGCTTGGGGTCAGGGCCAGATACGCAGTATTTT.